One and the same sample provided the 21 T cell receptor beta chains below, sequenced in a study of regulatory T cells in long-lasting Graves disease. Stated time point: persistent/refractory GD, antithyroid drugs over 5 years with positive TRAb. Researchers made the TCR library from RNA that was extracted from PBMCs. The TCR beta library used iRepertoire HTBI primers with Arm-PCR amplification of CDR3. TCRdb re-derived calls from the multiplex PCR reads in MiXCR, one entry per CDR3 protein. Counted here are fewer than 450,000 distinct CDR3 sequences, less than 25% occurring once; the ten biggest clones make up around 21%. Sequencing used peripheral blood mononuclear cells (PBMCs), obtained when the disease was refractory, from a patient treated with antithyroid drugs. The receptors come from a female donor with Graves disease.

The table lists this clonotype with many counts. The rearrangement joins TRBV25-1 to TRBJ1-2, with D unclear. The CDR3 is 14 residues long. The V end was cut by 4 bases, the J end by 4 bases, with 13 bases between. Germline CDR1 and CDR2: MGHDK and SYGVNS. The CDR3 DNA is TGTGCCAGCAGTGGCGTCGGGCCTACCTATGGCTACACCTTC. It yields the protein CASSGVGPTYGYTF.

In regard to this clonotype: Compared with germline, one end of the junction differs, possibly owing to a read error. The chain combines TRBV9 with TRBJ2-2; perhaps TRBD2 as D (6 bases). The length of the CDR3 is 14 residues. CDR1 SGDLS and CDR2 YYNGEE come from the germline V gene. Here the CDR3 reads CASSAAGGTGKLFF. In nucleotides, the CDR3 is TGTGCCAGCAGCGCCGCTGGAGGGACCGGGAAGCTGTTTTTT. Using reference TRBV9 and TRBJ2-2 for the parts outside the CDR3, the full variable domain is DSGVTQTPKHLITATGQRVTLRCSPRSGDLSVYWYQQSLDQGLQFLIQYYNGEERAKGNILERFSAQQFPDLHSELNLSSLELGDSALYFCASSAAGGTGKLFFGEGSRLTVL.

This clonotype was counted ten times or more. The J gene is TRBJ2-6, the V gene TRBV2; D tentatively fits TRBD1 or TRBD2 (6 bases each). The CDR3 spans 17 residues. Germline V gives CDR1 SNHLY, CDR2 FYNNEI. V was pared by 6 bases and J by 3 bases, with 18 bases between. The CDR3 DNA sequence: TGTGCCAGCAGGTGGGGGGCGGGGTTAGGTGGGGCCAACGTCCTGACTTTC. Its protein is CASRWGAGLGGANVLTF.

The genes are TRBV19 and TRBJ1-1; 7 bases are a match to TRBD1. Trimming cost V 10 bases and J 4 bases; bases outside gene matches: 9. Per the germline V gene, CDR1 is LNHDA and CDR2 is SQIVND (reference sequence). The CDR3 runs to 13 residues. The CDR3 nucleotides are TGTGCCACCGAACCGACAGGGATCACTGAAGCTTTCTTT. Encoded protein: CATEPTGITEAFF.

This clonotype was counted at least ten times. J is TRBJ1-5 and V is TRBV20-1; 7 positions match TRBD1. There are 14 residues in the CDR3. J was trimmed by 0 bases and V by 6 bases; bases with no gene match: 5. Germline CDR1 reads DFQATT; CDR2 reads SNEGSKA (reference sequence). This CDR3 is CSARDRDSNQPQHF. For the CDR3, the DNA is TGCAGTGCGCGAGACAGGGATAGCAATCAGCCCCAGCATTTT.

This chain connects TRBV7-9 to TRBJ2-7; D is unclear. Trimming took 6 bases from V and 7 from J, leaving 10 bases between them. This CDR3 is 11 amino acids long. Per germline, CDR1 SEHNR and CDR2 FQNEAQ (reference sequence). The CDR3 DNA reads TGTGCCAGCAGTTGGAAGGATGAGCAGTACTTC. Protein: CASSWKDEQYF.

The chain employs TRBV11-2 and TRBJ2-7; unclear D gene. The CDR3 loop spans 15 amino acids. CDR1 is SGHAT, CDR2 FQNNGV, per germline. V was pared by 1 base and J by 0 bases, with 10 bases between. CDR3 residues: CASSLVSGGSYEQYF. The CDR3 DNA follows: TGTGCCAGCAGCTTAGTATCTGGCGGCTCCTACGAGCAGTACTTC.

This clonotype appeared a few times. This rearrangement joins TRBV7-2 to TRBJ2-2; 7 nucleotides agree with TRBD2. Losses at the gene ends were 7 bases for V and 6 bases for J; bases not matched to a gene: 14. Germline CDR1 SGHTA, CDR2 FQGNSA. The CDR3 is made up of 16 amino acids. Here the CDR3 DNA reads TGTGCCAGCACCACTAGGAGGGGCGGGAGTGCCGGGGAGCTGTTTTTT. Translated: CASTTRRGGSAGELFF. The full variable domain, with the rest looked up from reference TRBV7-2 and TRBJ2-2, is GAGVSQSPSNKVTEKGKDVELRCDPISGHTALYWYRQSLGQGLEFLIYFQGNSAPDKSGLPSDRFSAERTGGSVSTLTIQRTQQEDSAVYLCASTTRRGGSAGELFFGEGSRLTVL.

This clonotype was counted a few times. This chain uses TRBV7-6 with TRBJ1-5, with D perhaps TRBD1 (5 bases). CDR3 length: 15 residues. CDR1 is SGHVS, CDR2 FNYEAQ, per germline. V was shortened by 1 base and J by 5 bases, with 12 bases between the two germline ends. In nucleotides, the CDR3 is TGTGCCAGCAGCTTAGACAGGAACGGGGATCAGCCCCAGCATTTT. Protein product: CASSLDRNGDQPQHF.

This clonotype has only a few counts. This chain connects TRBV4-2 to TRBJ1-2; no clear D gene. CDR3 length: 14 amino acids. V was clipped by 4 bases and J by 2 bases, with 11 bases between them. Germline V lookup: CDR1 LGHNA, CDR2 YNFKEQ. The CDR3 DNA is TGTGCCAGCAGCCCCTTTAACGGAAACTATGGCTACACCTTC. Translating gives CASSPFNGNYGYTF.

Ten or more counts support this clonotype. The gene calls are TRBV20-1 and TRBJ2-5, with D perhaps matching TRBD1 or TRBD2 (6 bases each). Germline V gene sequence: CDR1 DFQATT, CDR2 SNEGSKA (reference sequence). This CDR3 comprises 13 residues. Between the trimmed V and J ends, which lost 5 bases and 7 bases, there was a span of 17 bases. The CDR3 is CSAEGRQEGTQYF. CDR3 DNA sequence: TGCAGTGCTGAGGGGAGACAGGAGGGGACCCAGTACTTC.

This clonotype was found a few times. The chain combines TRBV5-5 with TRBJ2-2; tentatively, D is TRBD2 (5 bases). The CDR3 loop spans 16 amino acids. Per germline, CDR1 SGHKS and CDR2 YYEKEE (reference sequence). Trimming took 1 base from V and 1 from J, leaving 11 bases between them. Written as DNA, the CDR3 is TGTGCCAGCAGCTTGTACCCTAGCTTGAACACCGGGGAGCTGTTTTTT. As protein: CASSLYPSLNTGELFF.

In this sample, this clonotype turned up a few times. CDR3 region: CAIRRTDSGLGGTGELFF. The DNA of the CDR3 is TGTGCCATCAGGAGGACAGACTCGGGTTTAGGGGGCACCGGGGAGCTGTTTTTT. The chain employs TRBV10-3 and TRBJ2-2; tentative D call: TRBD1 (6 bases). This CDR3 contains 18 residues. V was shortened by 6 bases and J by 4 bases, with 24 bases between the two germline ends. CDR1 is ENHRY, CDR2 SYGVKD, per germline.

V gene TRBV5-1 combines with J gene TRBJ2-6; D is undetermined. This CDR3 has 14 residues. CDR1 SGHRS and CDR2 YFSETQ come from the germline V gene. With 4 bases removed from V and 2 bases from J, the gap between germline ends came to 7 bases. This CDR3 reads CASSPAAGANVLTF. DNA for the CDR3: TGCGCCAGCAGCCCGGCGGCTGGGGCCAACGTCCTGACTTTC.

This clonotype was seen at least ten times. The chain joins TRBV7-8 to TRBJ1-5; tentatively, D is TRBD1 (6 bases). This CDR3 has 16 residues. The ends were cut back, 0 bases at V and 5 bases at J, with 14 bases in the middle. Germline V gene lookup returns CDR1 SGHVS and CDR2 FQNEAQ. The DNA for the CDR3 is TGTGCCAGCAGCTTAGCTCTAGTGTCAGGGGATCAGCCCCAGCATTTT. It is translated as CASSLALVSGDQPQHF.

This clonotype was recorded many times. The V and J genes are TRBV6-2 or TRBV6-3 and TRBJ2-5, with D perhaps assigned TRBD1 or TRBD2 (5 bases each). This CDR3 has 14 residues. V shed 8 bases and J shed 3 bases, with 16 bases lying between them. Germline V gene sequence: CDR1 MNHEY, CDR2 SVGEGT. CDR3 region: CASVVIRDEETQYF. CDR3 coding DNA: TGTGCCAGCGTCGTCATAAGGGACGAAGAGACCCAGTACTTC.

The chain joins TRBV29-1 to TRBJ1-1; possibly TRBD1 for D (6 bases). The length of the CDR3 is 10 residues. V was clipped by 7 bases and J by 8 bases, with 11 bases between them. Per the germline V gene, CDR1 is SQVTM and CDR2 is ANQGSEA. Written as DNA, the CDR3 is TGCAGCGGCAACCAGGGGGAAGCTTTCTTT. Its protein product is CSGNQGEAFF.

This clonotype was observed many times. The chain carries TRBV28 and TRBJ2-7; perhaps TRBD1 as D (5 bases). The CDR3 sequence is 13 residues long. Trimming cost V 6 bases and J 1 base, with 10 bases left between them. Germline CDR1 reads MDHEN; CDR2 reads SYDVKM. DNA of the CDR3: TGTGCCAGCAGCAACAGGTTGTCCTACGAGCAGTACTTC. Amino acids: CASSNRLSYEQYF.

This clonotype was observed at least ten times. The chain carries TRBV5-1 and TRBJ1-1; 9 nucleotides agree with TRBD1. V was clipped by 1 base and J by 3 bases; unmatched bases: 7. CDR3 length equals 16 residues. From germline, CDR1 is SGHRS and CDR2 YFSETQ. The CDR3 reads CASSLWGTGIDTEAFF. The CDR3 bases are TGCGCCAGCAGCTTGTGGGGGACAGGGATCGACACTGAAGCTTTCTTT.

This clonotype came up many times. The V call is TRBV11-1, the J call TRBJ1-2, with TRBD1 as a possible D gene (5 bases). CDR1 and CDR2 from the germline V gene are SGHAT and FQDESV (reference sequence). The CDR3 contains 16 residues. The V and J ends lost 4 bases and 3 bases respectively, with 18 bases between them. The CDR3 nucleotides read TGTGCCAGCAGCTCCTGGACGGGGGGTCAAGACTATGGCTACACCTTC. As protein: CASSSWTGGQDYGYTF.

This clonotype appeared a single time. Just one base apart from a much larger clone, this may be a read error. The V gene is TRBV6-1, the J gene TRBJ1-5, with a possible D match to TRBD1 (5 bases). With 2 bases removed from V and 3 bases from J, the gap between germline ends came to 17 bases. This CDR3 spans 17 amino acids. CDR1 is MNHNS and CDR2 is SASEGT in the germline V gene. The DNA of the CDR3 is TGTGCCAGCAGTGAATCAGACGGGGCAGGGTCCAATCAGCCCCAGCATTTT. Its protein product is CASSESDGAGSNQPQHF.